Listed here are 2 T cell receptor beta chains from one sample, sequenced in a study of OX40 agonist ivuxolimab in advanced cancers. The method was the immunoSEQ multiplex PCR assay. Held by TCRdb, this immuneACCESS table contains in-frame sequences only and omits some clones. Under half of the omission traces to an unresolved V gene where checked; the cause of the rest is unknown. Within this sample are around 30,000 clones, with more than 75% of them counted one time only. Jointly, the top ten make up roughly a fifth of the sample. Sequences were derived from CD4+ or CD8+ T cells sorted from blood, sampled in a trial of the OX40 agonist ivuxolimab. These receptors were obtained from an adult with an advanced solid tumor such as melanoma, head and neck, liver or kidney cancer.

This chain connects TRBV14 to TRBJ2-5, with a weak D call TRBD2 (5 bases). The V end lost 0 bases, the J end lost 3 bases, and 11 bases lay between the germline ends. CDR1 is SGHDN, CDR2 FVKESK, per germline. This CDR3 region has 15 residues. The CDR3 reads CASSQDPPREETQYF. The CDR3 nucleotides are TGTGCCAGCAGCCAAGATCCCCCGAGGGAAGAGACCCAGTACTTC.

The gene calls are TRBV19 and TRBJ2-2; 10 bases match TRBD2. The CDR3 loop spans 17 amino acids. Germline V CDR1 and CDR2: LNHDA, SQIVND (reference sequence). The V and J ends lost 4 bases and 4 bases, in that order; junction bases with no gene match: 9. The CDR3 DNA reads TGTGCCAGTAGTAGTTATACTAGCGGGAAGACCACCGGGGAGCTGTTTTTT. Translation: CASSSYTSGKTTGELFF.